A selection of T cell receptor beta chains follows, all from one sample in a study of control samples from healthy donors and cancer patients. Sequenced by immunoSEQ multiplex PCR; TCRdb stores in-frame clones only, minus some. The sample has 100,000 to 150,000 clones; approximately 93% are singletons. Material: blood. The origin of the receptors is a woman aged 18-30 years in good health. Each CDR3 is given with its conserved first and last residue. D genes are given only for firm matches.

TRBV30	NA	TRBJ1-1	CAWSRANTEAFF	TGTGCCTGGAGTAGGGCCAACACTGAAGCTTTCTTT
TRBV24-1	TRBD1	TRBJ2-2	CATSDLETGGTGELFF	TGTGCCACCAGTGATTTGGAAACAGGGGGCACCGGGGAGCTGTTTTTT
TRBV5-5	NA	TRBJ1-5	CASSWRTDSNQPQHF	TGTGCCAGCAGCTGGAGGACGGATAGCAATCAGCCCCAGCATTTT
TRBV27	NA	TRBJ2-2	CASSQTRTVANTGELFF	TGTGCCAGCAGCCAGACCCGGACAGTCGCGAACACCGGGGAGCTGTTTTTT
TRBV30	TRBD1	TRBJ1-5	CAWSGQVIGQPQHF	TGTGCCTGGAGCGGACAGGTGATAGGGCAGCCCCAGCATTTT
TRBV12-3/TRBV12-4	NA	TRBJ2-5	CASTWRETETQYF	TGTGCCAGCACCTGGAGGGAAACAGAGACCCAGTACTTC
TRBV27	NA	TRBJ1-3	CASSLGGPGNTIYF	TGTGCCAGCAGTTTGGGGGGACCTGGAAACACCATATATTTT
TRBV6-1	NA	TRBJ1-1	CASSEVLWFTEAFF	TGTGCCAGCAGTGAAGTGCTATGGTTCACTGAAGCTTTCTTT
TRBV6-5	NA	TRBJ2-5	CASGRKETQYF	TGTGCCAGCGGGAGAAAAGAGACCCAGTACTTC
TRBV7-2	TRBD2	TRBJ2-3	CASSQPGLAGGLREDTQYF	TGTGCCAGCAGTCAACCGGGACTAGCGGGGGGCTTAAGGGAGGATACGCAGTATTTT
TRBV19	NA	TRBJ1-5	CASSISGFVQPQHF	TGTGCCAGTAGTATCTCAGGGTTTGTTCAGCCCCAGCATTTT
TRBV29-1	NA	TRBJ1-1	CSVVAGDTEAFF	TGCAGCGTTGTCGCAGGGGACACTGAAGCTTTCTTT